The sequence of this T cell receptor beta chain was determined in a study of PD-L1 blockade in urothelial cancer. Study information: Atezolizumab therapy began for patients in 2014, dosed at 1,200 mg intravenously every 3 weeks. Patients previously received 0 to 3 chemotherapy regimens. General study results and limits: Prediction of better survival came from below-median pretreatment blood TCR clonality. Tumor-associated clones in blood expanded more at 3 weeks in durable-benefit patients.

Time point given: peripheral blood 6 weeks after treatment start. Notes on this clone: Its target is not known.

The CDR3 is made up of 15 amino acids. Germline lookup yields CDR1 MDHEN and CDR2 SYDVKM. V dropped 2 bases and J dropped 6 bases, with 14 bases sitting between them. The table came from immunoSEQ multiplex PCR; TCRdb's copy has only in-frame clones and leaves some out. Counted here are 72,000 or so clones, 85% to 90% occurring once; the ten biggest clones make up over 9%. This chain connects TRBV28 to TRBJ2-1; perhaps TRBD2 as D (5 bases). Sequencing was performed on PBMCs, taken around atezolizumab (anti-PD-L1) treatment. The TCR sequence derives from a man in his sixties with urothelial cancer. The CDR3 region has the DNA TGTGCCAGCAGTTTACCCTCCGGGGTTGGCAATGAGCAGTTCTTC. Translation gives CASSLPSGVGNEQFF.